The next 15 T cell receptor beta chains were all read from a single sample in a study of T cells in Graves' hyperthyroidism and ophthalmopathy. Amplified TCR beta CDR3 regions derived from RNA transcripts. TCR CDR3 regions were first amplified by RT-PCR with HTBI primers. TCRdb re-called the multiplex PCR reads through MiXCR, storing one row per CDR3 protein. The sample shows 200,000 to 300,000 distinct CDR3 sequences, around 26% of them seen only once. Sequencing used blood. Source of these receptors: a woman aged 40 to 55 with Graves' ophthalmopathy.

CDR3 sequence (DNA): TGTGCCAGCCGCCGGGGCTCTGACACTGAAGCTTTCTTT. It specifies CASRRGSDTEAFF. The rearrangement links TRBV6-1 to TRBJ1-1; maybe TRBD1 (5 bases). This CDR3 is 13 amino acids long. V was clipped by 8 bases and J by 3 bases, with 13 bases between them. Per germline, CDR1 MNHNS and CDR2 SASEGT.

This clonotype was seen only a few times. The CDR3 sequence: CASSQDLYGSGRASYEQYF. The CDR3 region has the DNA TGTGCCAGCAGCCAAGATTTGTACGGTAGCGGGAGGGCGTCCTACGAGCAGTACTTC. This chain connects TRBV3-1 to TRBJ2-7; TRBD2 matches 11 bases. The V and J ends lost 0 bases and 1 base, in that order; junction bases with no gene match: 11. CDR1 LGHDT and CDR2 YNNKEL come from the germline V gene (reference sequence). The CDR3 is 19 amino acids.

This clonotype was found many times. The rearrangement links TRBV11-2 to TRBJ1-3, with a tentative D call TRBD1 (6 bases). CDR3 length: 15 amino acids. CDR1 is SGHAT, CDR2 FQNNGV, per germline. Trimming left V 5 bases short and J 4 bases short, with 15 bases between. CDR3 sequence reads: CASSLSTGPGNTIYF. The CDR3 DNA reads as TGTGCCAGCAGCCTTTCTACAGGGCCGGGAAACACCATATATTTT.

This clonotype was detected ten times or more. The genes are TRBV28 and TRBJ2-5, with TRBD2 matching over 7 bases. V was pared by 6 bases and J by 3 bases, with 7 bases of the junction left unmatched. Germline V CDR1 and CDR2: MDHEN, SYDVKM. The CDR3 consists of 14 residues. Here the CDR3 DNA reads TGTGCCAGCAGAGAAGCTGGGACTAAAGAGACCCAGTACTTC. This sequence encodes CASREAGTKETQYF.

This clonotype has more than one count but fewer than ten. This rearrangement joins TRBV11-1 to TRBJ2-7; 16 positions agree with TRBD2. The V gene end was trimmed by 3 bases and the J gene end by 5 bases; junction bases not matched to a gene: 7. This CDR3 has 17 amino acids. Germline V lookup: CDR1 SGHAT, CDR2 FQDESV (reference sequence). This CDR3 is CASSLGTSGRGWDEQYF. CDR3 DNA sequence: TGTGCCAGCAGCTTGGGGACTAGCGGGAGGGGATGGGACGAGCAGTACTTC.

V and J are TRBV28 and TRBJ1-6; the D is unclear. CDR1 and CDR2 from the germline V gene are MDHEN and SYDVKM. This CDR3 comprises 13 residues. Trimming removed 2 bases at V and 8 bases at J, with 7 bases between. CDR3 DNA sequence: TGTGCCAGCAGTTTAGTAGAATATTCACCCCTCCACTTT. As protein: CASSLVEYSPLHF.

Remarks on this clonotype: A read error may explain this, as a much larger clone is one base away. The rearrangement joins TRBV12-3 or TRBV12-4 to TRBJ1-2, with 7 bases that match TRBD1. The CDR3 has 15 residues. The CDR3 loop is CASSFIQGGYYGYAF. CDR3 coding DNA: TGTGCCAGCAGTTTTATCCAGGGGGGATACTATGGCTACGCCTTC.

This clonotype was seen ten or more times. The chain joins TRBV27 to TRBJ2-2; 9 bases align to TRBD2. Germline CDR1 MNHEY, CDR2 SMNVEV (reference sequence). V trimming: 6 bases; J trimming: 6 bases; junction bases outside the gene matches: 20. The CDR3 is 19 amino acids. Written as DNA, the CDR3 is TGTGCCAGCAGACTTTACGGACGGATTATAGCGGGAGTATCCGGGGAGCTGTTTTTT. It yields the protein CASRLYGRIIAGVSGELFF.

The V and J genes are TRBV28 and TRBJ2-5, with D maybe TRBD1 (5 bases). V was trimmed by 4 bases and J by 0 bases, leaving 18 bases between them. The CDR3 runs 17 residues. Germline lookup yields CDR1 MDHEN and CDR2 SYDVKM. The CDR3 sequence: CASSSPAAGPYQETQYF. The CDR3 DNA is TGTGCCAGCAGTTCCCCCGCAGCAGGGCCGTACCAAGAGACCCAGTACTTC.

This clonotype was counted many times. The chain employs TRBV28 and TRBJ1-1; D gene unclear. Trimming stripped 8 bases from V and 1 base from J, with 5 bases between. In germline, CDR1 is MDHEN, CDR2 SYDVKM. This CDR3 region has 11 residues. The CDR3 sequence is CASLENTEAFF. In DNA, the CDR3 is TGTGCCAGCCTCGAGAACACTGAAGCTTTCTTT.

This clonotype was detected many times. The chain is built from TRBV7-6 and TRBJ2-3; no reliable D call. In germline, CDR1 is SGHVS, CDR2 FNYEAQ. The germline V and J ends were trimmed by 1 base and 3 bases, with 5 bases remaining between them. The CDR3 loop spans 13 amino acids. CDR3 sequence: CASSLVITDTQYF. As DNA, the CDR3 is TGTGCCAGCAGCTTAGTCATTACAGATACGCAGTATTTT.

This clonotype has a handful of counts. A read error is possible here, since a much larger clone lies one base away. The rearrangement links TRBV29-1 to TRBJ1-2; D is possibly TRBD1 (5 bases). Trimming pared 7 bases from V and 3 bases from J, leaving 18 bases between. The CDR3 is made up of 14 amino acids. Germline loops: CDR1 SQVTM, CDR2 ANQGSEA. The CDR3 coding sequence is TGCAGCGCAAAGGGCAGGGCCGGGGACTATGGCTACACCTTC. Translation: CSAKGRAGDYGYTF.

There are many counts of this clonotype. The rearrangement uses TRBV28 and TRBJ1-3; D might be TRBD1 (6 bases). The V end was cut by 6 bases, the J end by 4 bases, with 19 bases between. This CDR3 comprises 16 residues. Germline CDR1 and CDR2: MDHEN and SYDVKM. CDR3 coding DNA: TGTGCCAGCAGCCGACGGAGGGGGTTCTCCGGAAACACCATATATTTT. Translation gives CASSRRRGFSGNTIYF.

This clonotype was seen ten or more times. The chain uses TRBV6-5 and TRBJ1-2; D not certain. The germline V and J ends were trimmed by 8 bases and 4 bases, with 14 bases remaining between them. The CDR3 consists of 13 residues. Germline assignment: CDR1 MNHEY and CDR2 SVGAGI. The CDR3 nucleotides read TGTGCCAGCGTCACGGGTTGGGCCTATGGCTACACCTTC. As protein: CASVTGWAYGYTF.

This clonotype showed up many times. The chain joins TRBV20-1 to TRBJ2-5; the D gene is possibly TRBD2 (6 bases). Germline loops: CDR1 DFQATT, CDR2 SNEGSKA (reference sequence). The CDR3 is 12 residues long. V lost 6 bases to trimming and J lost 2 bases, with 10 bases between them. CDR3 nucleotides: TGCAGTGCGGGGGACTCACAAGAGACCCAGTACTTC. Protein sequence: CSAGDSQETQYF.